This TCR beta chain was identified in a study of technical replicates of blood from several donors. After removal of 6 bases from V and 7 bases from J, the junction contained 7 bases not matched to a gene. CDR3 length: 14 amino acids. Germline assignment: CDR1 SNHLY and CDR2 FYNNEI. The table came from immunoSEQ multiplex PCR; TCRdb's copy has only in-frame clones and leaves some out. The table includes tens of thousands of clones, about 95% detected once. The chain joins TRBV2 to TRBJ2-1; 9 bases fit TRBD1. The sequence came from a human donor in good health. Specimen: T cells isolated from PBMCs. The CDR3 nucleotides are TGTGCCAGCAGGGCTCGGACAGGGGCAAATGAGCAGTTCTTC. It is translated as CASRARTGANEQFF.